Reported below is one T cell receptor (beta chain). What it binds is unknown. The data stem from a study of cytomegalovirus exposure and HLA in healthy donors. General study findings and limits: As a later analysis revealed, the rate of TCR association differed by HLA locus, with DRB1 most and HLA-C fewest.

Missing from this donor's record is the CMV serostatus. The PCR contained 60 Vbeta and 13 Jbeta primers. TCRdb keeps only in-frame clones here, not all; method: immunoSEQ multiplex PCR. The table shows under 200,000 clones, with 80% occurring only once. This CDR3 has 16 residues. Germline assignment: CDR1 WSHSY and CDR2 SAAADI. Unmatched junction bases numbered 10, after V lost 7 bases and J lost 3 bases. This receptor was identified in a human donor in good health. The V and J genes are TRBV10-2 and TRBJ2-2; 8 bases map to TRBD1. Material: PBMCs. CDR3 coding DNA: TGCGCCAGCAAGACCCAGGGGGCGATGGACACCGGGGAGCTGTTTTTT. The encoded protein is CASKTQGAMDTGELFF.